The sample holds a few counts of the clone carrying this TCR beta chain. The CDR3 length is 16 residues. Per the germline V gene, CDR1 is LGHDT and CDR2 is YNNKEL (reference sequence). The junction had 7 bases not matched to a gene; V was cut back by 0 bases and J by 2 bases. This sample was taken from a study of CD8 T cells in Susac syndrome. Random hexamers served to reverse transcribe roughly 0.45 to 1 ug RNA. immunoSEQ multiplex PCR amplified TCR beta CDR3 across 54 Vbeta, 13 Jbeta. TCRdb called the immunoSEQ multiplex PCR reads again in MiXCR, with one record for every CDR3 protein. The repertoire includes tens of thousands of distinct CDR3 sequences, around 92% of them detected once, and 0.4% to 0.5% sits in the top ten. From blood CD8+ and CD4+ T cells, TCR beta sequences were generated.

Specimen: CD8+ T cells from PBMCs. The rearrangement joins TRBV3-1 to TRBJ2-7; TRBD2 matches at 7 bases. The TCR sequence derives from a human donor in good health. CDR3 DNA sequence: TGTGCCAGCAGCCAAGATCGGACTAGGCAGACCTACGAGCAGTACTTC. It translates to CASSQDRTRQTYEQYF.